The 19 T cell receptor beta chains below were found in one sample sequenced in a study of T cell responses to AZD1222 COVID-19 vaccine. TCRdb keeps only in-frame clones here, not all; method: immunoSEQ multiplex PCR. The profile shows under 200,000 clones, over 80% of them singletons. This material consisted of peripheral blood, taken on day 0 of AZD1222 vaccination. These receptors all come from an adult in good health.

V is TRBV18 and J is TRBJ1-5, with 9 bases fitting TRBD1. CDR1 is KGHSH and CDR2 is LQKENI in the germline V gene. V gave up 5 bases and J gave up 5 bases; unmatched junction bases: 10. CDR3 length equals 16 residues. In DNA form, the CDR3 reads TGTGCCAGCTCATCGAACAGGGGGCTAGGTGATCAGCCCCAGCATTTT. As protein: CASSSNRGLGDQPQHF. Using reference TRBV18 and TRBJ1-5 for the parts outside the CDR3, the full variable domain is NAGVMQNPRHLVRRRGQEARLRCSPMKGHSHVYWYRQLPEEGLKFMVYLQKENIIDESGMPKERFSAEFPKEGPSILRIQQVVRGDSAAYFCASSSNRGLGDQPQHFGDGTRLSIL.

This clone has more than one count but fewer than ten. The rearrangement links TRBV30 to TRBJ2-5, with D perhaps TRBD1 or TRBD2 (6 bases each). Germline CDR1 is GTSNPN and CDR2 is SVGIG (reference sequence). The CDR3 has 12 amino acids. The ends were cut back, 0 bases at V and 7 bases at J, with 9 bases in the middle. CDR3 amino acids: CAWSVGGGTQYF. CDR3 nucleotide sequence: TGTGCCTGGAGTGTTGGAGGGGGGACCCAGTACTTC.

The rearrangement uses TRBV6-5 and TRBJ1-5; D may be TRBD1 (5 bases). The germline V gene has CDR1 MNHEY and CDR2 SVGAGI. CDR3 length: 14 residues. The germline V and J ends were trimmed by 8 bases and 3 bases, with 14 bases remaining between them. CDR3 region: CASRATALNQPQHF. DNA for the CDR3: TGTGCCAGCCGAGCGACAGCCCTCAATCAGCCCCAGCATTTT.

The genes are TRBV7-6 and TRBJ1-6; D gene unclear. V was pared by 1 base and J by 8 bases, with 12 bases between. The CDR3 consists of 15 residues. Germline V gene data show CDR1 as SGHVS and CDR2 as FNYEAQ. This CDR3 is CASSLEGQVHSPLHF. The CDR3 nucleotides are TGTGCCAGCAGCTTAGAGGGCCAGGTTCATTCACCCCTCCACTTT.

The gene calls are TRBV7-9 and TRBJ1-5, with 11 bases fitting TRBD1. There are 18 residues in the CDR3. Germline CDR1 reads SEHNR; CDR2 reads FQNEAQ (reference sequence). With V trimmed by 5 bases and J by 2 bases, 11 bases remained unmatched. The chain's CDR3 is CASSRGTGGGMGNQPQHF. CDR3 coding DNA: TGTGCCAGCAGCCGCGGGACAGGGGGAGGAATGGGCAATCAGCCCCAGCATTTT.

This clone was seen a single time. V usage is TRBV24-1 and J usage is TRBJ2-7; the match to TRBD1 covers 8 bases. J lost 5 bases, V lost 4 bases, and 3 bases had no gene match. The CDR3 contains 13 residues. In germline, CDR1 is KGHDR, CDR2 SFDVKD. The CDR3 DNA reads TGTGCCACCAGTGAACCGGACAGGGACGAGCAGTACTTC. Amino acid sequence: CATSEPDRDEQYF.

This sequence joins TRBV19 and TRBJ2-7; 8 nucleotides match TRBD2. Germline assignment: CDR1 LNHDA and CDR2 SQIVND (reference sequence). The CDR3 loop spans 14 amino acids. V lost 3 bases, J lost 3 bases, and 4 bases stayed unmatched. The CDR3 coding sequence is TGTGCCAGTAGTATGACTAGCGCCATCTACGAGCAGTACTTC. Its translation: CASSMTSAIYEQYF. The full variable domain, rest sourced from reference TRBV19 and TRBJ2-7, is DGGITQSPKYLFRKEGQNVTLSCEQNLNHDAMYWYRQDPGQGLRLIYYSQIVNDFQKGDIAEGYSVSREKKESFPLTVTSAQKNPTAFYLCASSMTSAIYEQYFGPGTRLTVT.

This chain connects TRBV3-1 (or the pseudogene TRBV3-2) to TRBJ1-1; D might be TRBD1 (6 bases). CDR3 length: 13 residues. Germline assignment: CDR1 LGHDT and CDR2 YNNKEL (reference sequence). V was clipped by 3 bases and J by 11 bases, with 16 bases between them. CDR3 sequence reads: CASSHNRNRDAFF. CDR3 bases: TGTGCCAGCAGCCATAATAGGAACAGGGACGCTTTCTTT.

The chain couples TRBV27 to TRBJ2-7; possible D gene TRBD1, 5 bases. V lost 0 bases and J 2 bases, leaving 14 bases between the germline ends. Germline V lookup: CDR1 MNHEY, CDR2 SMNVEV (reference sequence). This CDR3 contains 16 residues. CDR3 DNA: TGTGCCAGCAGTTTATCCGCCAGGGCGCCGGCCTACGAGCAGTACTTC. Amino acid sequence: CASSLSARAPAYEQYF.

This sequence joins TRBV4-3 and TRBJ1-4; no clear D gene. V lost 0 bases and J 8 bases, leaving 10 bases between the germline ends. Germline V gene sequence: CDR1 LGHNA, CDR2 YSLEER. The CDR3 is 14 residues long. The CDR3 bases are TGCGCCAGCAGCCAAGAGGATGTTCCCGAAAAACTGTTTTTT. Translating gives CASSQEDVPEKLFF.

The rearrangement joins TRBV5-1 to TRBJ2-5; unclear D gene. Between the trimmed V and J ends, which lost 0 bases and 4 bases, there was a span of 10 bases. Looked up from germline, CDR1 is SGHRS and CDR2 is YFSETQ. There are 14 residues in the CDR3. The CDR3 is CASSLVSLGETQYF. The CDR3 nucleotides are TGCGCCAGCAGCTTGGTTAGCCTTGGAGAGACCCAGTACTTC.

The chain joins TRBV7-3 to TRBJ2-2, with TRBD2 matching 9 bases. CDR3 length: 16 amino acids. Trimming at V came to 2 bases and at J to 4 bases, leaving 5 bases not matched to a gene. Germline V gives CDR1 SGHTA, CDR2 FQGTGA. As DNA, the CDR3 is TGTGCCAGCAGCTTAGGGCTAGCGGGGCTCACCGGGGAGCTGTTTTTT. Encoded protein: CASSLGLAGLTGELFF.

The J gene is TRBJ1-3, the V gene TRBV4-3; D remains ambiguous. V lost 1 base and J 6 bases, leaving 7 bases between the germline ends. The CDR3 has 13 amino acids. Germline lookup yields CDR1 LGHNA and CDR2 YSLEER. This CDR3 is CASSQGVINTIYF. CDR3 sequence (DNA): TGCGCCAGCAGCCAAGGGGTTATAAACACCATATATTTT.

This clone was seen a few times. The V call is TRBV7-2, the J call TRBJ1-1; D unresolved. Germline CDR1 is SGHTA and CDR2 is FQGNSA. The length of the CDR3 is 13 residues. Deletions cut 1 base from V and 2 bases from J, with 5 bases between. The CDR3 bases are TGTGCCAGCAGCTTAGGTTATAACACTGAAGCTTTCTTT. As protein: CASSLGYNTEAFF.

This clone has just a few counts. DNA of the CDR3: TGTGCCAGCCGTTCAGTTTCTAAAGGACAGGGGGGCGATGGCTACACCTTC. Encoded protein: CASRSVSKGQGGDGYTF. The chain couples TRBV28 to TRBJ1-2; 10 bases line up with TRBD1. V gave up 8 bases and J gave up 6 bases; unmatched junction bases: 18. Germline V gives CDR1 MDHEN, CDR2 SYDVKM. The CDR3 contains 17 residues.

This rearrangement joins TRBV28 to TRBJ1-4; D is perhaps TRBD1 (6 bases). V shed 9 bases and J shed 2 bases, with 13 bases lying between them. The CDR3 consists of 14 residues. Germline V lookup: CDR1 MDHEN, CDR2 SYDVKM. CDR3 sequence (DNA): TGTGCCAGTGCAACAGGGCTCACTAATGAAAAACTGTTTTTT. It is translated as CASATGLTNEKLFF.

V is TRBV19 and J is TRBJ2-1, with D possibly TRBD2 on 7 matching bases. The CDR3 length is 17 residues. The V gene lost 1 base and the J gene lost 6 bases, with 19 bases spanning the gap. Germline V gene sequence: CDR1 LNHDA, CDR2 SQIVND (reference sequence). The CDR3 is CASSIGQGGGIGNEQFF. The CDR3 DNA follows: TGTGCCAGTAGTATAGGTCAGGGAGGGGGGATTGGCAATGAGCAGTTCTTC.

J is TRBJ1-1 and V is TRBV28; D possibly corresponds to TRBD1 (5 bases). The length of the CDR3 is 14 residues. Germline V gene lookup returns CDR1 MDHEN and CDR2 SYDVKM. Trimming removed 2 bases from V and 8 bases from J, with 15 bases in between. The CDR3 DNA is TGTGCCAGCAGTTTACCTGGGGCAGCTAAAGAAGCTTTCTTT. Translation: CASSLPGAAKEAFF.

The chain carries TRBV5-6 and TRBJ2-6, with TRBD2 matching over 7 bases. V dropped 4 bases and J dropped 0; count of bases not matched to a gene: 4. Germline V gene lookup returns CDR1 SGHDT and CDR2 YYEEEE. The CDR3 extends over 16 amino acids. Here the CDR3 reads CASSPGGLSGANVLTF. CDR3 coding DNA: TGTGCCAGCAGCCCGGGGGGTCTCTCTGGGGCCAACGTCCTGACTTTC.